Following are 29 T cell receptor beta chains from one sample sequenced in a study of shared clonotypes between healthy human individuals (dated by TCRdb to the early 2020s). Libraries were constructed by the immunoSEQ multiplex PCR assay. In its TCRdb copy, this immuneACCESS table keeps in-frame sequences only and misses some clones. Where compared with another copy, unresolved V genes explain less than half of these, and the others have no known cause. In all, the sample holds 1,400,000 or so clones, and around 98.5% of those were seen once. The ten largest account for around 0.38% of the sample. Material for sequencing was naive CD4+ T cells sorted from blood. Explained via the paper, the cell subset or site label denotes: CD45RA+ positively selected. The receptor source for this set is a man in his thirties or forties in good health.

This chain uses TRBV9 with TRBJ2-2; D is uncertain. Between the trimmed V and J ends, which lost 0 bases and 1 base, there was a span of 7 bases. There are 15 residues in the CDR3. Per the germline V gene, CDR1 is SGDLS and CDR2 is YYNGEE. Here the CDR3 reads CASSVGGVNTGELFF. The CDR3 region has the DNA TGTGCCAGCAGCGTAGGTGGGGTGAACACCGGGGAGCTGTTTTTT.

The rearrangement links TRBV7-2 to TRBJ2-2; the D call may be TRBD1 or TRBD2 (5 bases each). This CDR3 spans 13 amino acids. CDR1 is SGHTA, CDR2 FQGNSA, per germline. V was cut by 2 bases and J by 6 bases, with 7 bases left in between. The DNA of the CDR3 is TGTGCCAGCAGCTTATCGGGACCCGGGGAGCTGTTTTTT. Translated: CASSLSGPGELFF.

The chain recombines TRBV14 with TRBJ2-7; TRBD1 matches at 9 bases. The germline CDR1 and CDR2 sequences are SGHDN and FVKESK. The CDR3 covers 18 residues. Losses at the gene ends were 3 bases for V and 6 bases for J; bases not matched to a gene: 18. The DNA for the CDR3 is TGTGCCAGCAGCCACCATACTTCCTCCGGGACAGGGTCAGGCGAGCAGTACTTC. Translation: CASSHHTSSGTGSGEQYF.

The chain is built from TRBV2 and TRBJ2-7; D is unclear. CDR1 is SNHLY and CDR2 is FYNNEI in the germline V gene. The V end lost 6 bases, the J end lost 4 bases, and 7 bases lay between the germline ends. CDR3 length: 11 amino acids. Here the CDR3 DNA reads TGTGCCAGCAGCCGACAATACGAGCAGTACTTC. Its protein is CASSRQYEQYF.

The chain has TRBV7-9 and TRBJ1-5; 10 bases agree with TRBD1. V dropped 5 bases and J dropped 6; count of bases not matched to a gene: 13. CDR1 and CDR2 from the germline V gene are SEHNR and FQNEAQ (reference sequence). The CDR3 runs to 17 residues. CDR3 amino acids: CASSPGGGQGVRQPQHF. DNA for the CDR3: TGTGCCAGCAGCCCAGGGGGCGGACAGGGGGTCCGTCAGCCCCAGCATTTT.

V is TRBV7-6 and J is TRBJ1-5; the D gene is possibly TRBD1 (5 bases). Germline V gene lookup returns CDR1 SGHVS and CDR2 FNYEAQ. This CDR3 has 16 residues. Deletions cut 1 base from V and 0 bases from J, with 10 bases between. The CDR3 sequence is CASSLGAGNSNQPQHF. The CDR3, as DNA: TGTGCCAGCAGCTTAGGGGCAGGGAATAGCAATCAGCCCCAGCATTTT. Drawing the rest from reference TRBV7-6 and TRBJ1-5, the complete variable domain is GAGVSQSPRYKVTKRGQDVALRCDPISGHVSLYWYRQALGQGPEFLTYFNYEAQQDKSGLPNDRFSAERPEGSISTLTIQRTEQRDSAMYRCASSLGAGNSNQPQHFGDGTRLSIL.

This chain links TRBV25-1 with TRBJ2-7, with D possibly matching TRBD2 (5 bases). V lost 10 bases and J lost 4, with 14 bases in between. Germline-derived CDR1 and CDR2 are MGHDK and SYGVNS. The CDR3 covers 12 residues. The CDR3 DNA is TGTGCCACCCGGCAAGAGGGATACGAGCAGTACTTC. This codes for CATRQEGYEQYF.

V usage is TRBV19 and J usage is TRBJ2-1, with a possible D match to TRBD2 (5 bases). The CDR3 has 17 residues. V gave up 3 bases and J gave up 0 bases, with 15 bases separating them. Per the germline V gene, CDR1 is LNHDA and CDR2 is SQIVND (reference sequence). The CDR3 loop reads CASSIGPLGGSYNEQFF. The DNA for the CDR3 is TGTGCCAGTAGTATTGGTCCACTAGGAGGCTCCTACAATGAGCAGTTCTTC.

The chain combines TRBV27 with TRBJ2-1; the D gene is possibly TRBD1 (6 bases). Germline loops: CDR1 MNHEY, CDR2 SMNVEV (reference sequence). The V end lost 4 bases, the J end lost 6 bases, and 10 bases lay between the germline ends. The CDR3 sequence is 13 residues long. The CDR3 spells CASSSQGTNEQFF. In nucleotides, the CDR3 is TGTGCCAGCAGTTCTCAGGGGACCAATGAGCAGTTCTTC.

This clone was seen a single time. The chain has TRBV2 and TRBJ2-1; maybe TRBD2 (5 bases). Between the trimmed V and J ends, which lost 6 bases and 3 bases, there was a span of 9 bases. The CDR3 length is 13 residues. The germline gives CDR1 SNHLY, CDR2 FYNNEI. The CDR3 region has the DNA TGTGCCAGCAGAGACCGGGACTACAATGAGCAGTTCTTC. This codes for CASRDRDYNEQFF. Based on the CDR3 plus reference TRBV2 and TRBJ2-1, the full variable domain is EPEVTQTPSHQVTQMGQEVILRCVPISNHLYFYWYRQILGQKVEFLVSFYNNEISEKSEIFDDQFSVERPDGSNFTLKIRSTKLEDSAMYFCASRDRDYNEQFFGPGTRLTVL.

The V call is TRBV28, the J call TRBJ2-1, with D unresolved. Germline V gene lookup returns CDR1 MDHEN and CDR2 SYDVKM. Trimming removed 3 bases from V and 6 bases from J, with 9 bases in between. The CDR3 is 13 amino acids. CDR3: CASSFRAFNEQFF. The CDR3 bases are TGTGCCAGCAGTTTTCGGGCTTTCAATGAGCAGTTCTTC. Full variable domain (rest looked up from reference TRBV28 and TRBJ2-1): DVKVTQSSRYLVKRTGEKVFLECVQDMDHENMFWYRQDPGLGLRLIYFSYDVKMKEKGDIPEGYSVSREKKERFSLILESASTNQTSMYLCASSFRAFNEQFFGPGTRLTVL.

This clone was counted a single time. The CDR3 nucleotides read TGTGCCAGCAGTTTTGGGGCGGGTTCCTACAATGAGCAGTTCTTC. It encodes CASSFGAGSYNEQFF. V and J are TRBV28 and TRBJ2-1; TRBD1 or TRBD2 may be the D gene (5 bases each). With 3 bases removed from V and 1 base from J, the gap between germline ends came to 10 bases. The CDR3 is 15 residues long. The germline V gene has CDR1 MDHEN and CDR2 SYDVKM.

CDR3 region: CASSSGHAEKLFF. The CDR3 DNA follows: TGCGCCAGCAGTTCGGGACATGCCGAAAAACTGTTTTTT. The V and J genes are TRBV5-1 and TRBJ1-4, with D possibly TRBD1 on 6 matching bases. The CDR3 loop spans 13 amino acids. In germline, CDR1 is SGHRS, CDR2 YFSETQ. V gave up 5 bases and J gave up 8 bases, with 13 bases separating them.

The chain couples TRBV28 to TRBJ1-1; possible D gene TRBD1, 5 bases. The length of the CDR3 is 17 residues. V lost 2 bases and J 4 bases, leaving 20 bases between the germline ends. Germline V gives CDR1 MDHEN, CDR2 SYDVKM. The CDR3 DNA sequence: TGTGCCAGCAGTTTAGGGCACTATGGGAACGGGGGCACTGAAGCTTTCTTT. Protein: CASSLGHYGNGGTEAFF.

This chain joins TRBV5-6 and TRBJ2-3; D is possibly TRBD2 (6 bases). The CDR3 loop spans 15 amino acids. V lost 0 bases, J lost 3 bases, and 11 bases lay in between. The germline V gene encodes CDR1 SGHDT and CDR2 YYEEEE. Here the CDR3 DNA reads TGTGCCAGCAGCTTGGCCCTAGCGAGGACAGATACGCAGTATTTT. Encoded protein: CASSLALARTDTQYF.

The CDR3 reads CSVEASANHYNEQFF. In DNA, the CDR3 is TGCAGCGTTGAAGCTAGCGCCAATCATTACAATGAGCAGTTCTTC. J is TRBJ2-1 and V is TRBV29-1; D is perhaps TRBD2 (6 bases). The CDR3 runs 15 residues. The V gene's germline CDR1 is SQVTM and CDR2 ANQGSEA. V lost 1 base and J lost 4, with 14 bases in between.

The V and J genes are TRBV11-2 and TRBJ2-1, with TRBD2 matching over 7 bases. The germline CDR1 and CDR2 sequences are SGHAT and FQNNGV. V lost 3 bases and J lost 3; bases outside the gene matches: 17. This CDR3 spans 19 amino acids. For the CDR3, the DNA is TGTGCCAGCAGCTTTCCTAATTCGGGACTACAGCGAAACTACAATGAGCAGTTCTTC. This encodes CASSFPNSGLQRNYNEQFF. Combining the CDR3 with reference TRBV11-2 and TRBJ2-1 gives the whole variable domain EAGVAQSPRYKIIEKRQSVAFWCNPISGHATLYWYQQILGQGPKLLIQFQNNGVVDDSQLPKDRFSAERLKGVDSTLKIQPAKLEDSAVYLCASSFPNSGLQRNYNEQFFGPGTRLTVL.

The rearrangement joins TRBV9 to TRBJ2-1, with D perhaps given as TRBD1 or TRBD2 (5 bases each). Germline V gives CDR1 SGDLS, CDR2 YYNGEE. The CDR3 consists of 15 residues. The ends were cut back, 0 bases at V and 5 bases at J, with 12 bases in the middle. The CDR3 DNA follows: TGTGCCAGCAGCGTAGATGGGGACCCCAACAATGAGCAGTTCTTC. It codes for CASSVDGDPNNEQFF.

The chain combines TRBV6-5 with TRBJ2-7; D is perhaps TRBD1 or TRBD2 (6 bases each). CDR1 is MNHEY and CDR2 is SVGAGI in the germline V gene. The CDR3 is made up of 15 amino acids. V lost 5 bases and J lost 2, with 16 bases in between. CDR3 residues: CASSTPGGGAYEQYF. The CDR3 DNA reads as TGTGCCAGCAGTACGCCTGGGGGCGGGGCCTACGAGCAGTACTTC.

The chain uses TRBV6-1 and TRBJ1-1, with 8 bases identical to TRBD1. Germline CDR1 is MNHNS and CDR2 is SASEGT. The V gene end was trimmed by 6 bases and the J gene end by 7 bases; junction bases not matched to a gene: 7. The length of the CDR3 is 13 residues. The CDR3 loop is CASSPRTGLEAFF. CDR3 sequence (DNA): TGTGCCAGCAGCCCAAGGACAGGGCTTGAAGCTTTCTTT.

The rearrangement joins TRBV6-4 to TRBJ2-7; TRBD2 might be the D (6 bases). CDR3 length: 14 residues. Germline values: CDR1 MRHNA, CDR2 SNTAGT. Trimming took 2 bases from V and 7 from J, leaving 15 bases between them. CDR3 protein: CASSDVAEANEQYF. CDR3 nucleotide sequence: TGTGCCAGCAGTGACGTAGCGGAGGCTAATGAGCAGTACTTC.

As to this clone: Other DNA sequences of this sample code for an identical CDR3. The chain recombines TRBV18 with TRBJ2-3; D unclear. This CDR3 comprises 13 residues. Between the trimmed V and J ends, which lost 0 bases and 2 bases, there was a span of 3 bases. Germline V gives CDR1 KGHSH, CDR2 LQKENI. This chain's CDR3 is CASSPPNTDTQYF. In nucleotides, the CDR3 is TGTGCCAGCTCACCACCCAACACAGATACGCAGTATTTT.

J is TRBJ1-1 and V is TRBV7-8; tentatively, D is TRBD1 (5 bases). Germline V lookup: CDR1 SGHVS, CDR2 FQNEAQ. CDR3 size: 14 residues. V gave up 2 bases and J gave up 1 base, with 8 bases separating them. The CDR3 bases are TGTGCCAGCAGCTTAAAGGGGTCGAACACTGAAGCTTTCTTT. It is translated as CASSLKGSNTEAFF. The whole variable domain, remainder taken from reference TRBV7-8 and TRBJ1-1, is GAGVSQSPRYKVAKRGQDVALRCDPISGHVSLFWYQQALGQGPEFLTYFQNEAQLDKSGLPSDRFFAERPEGSVSTLKIQRTQQEDSAVYLCASSLKGSNTEAFFGQGTRLTVV.

V is TRBV4-3 and J is TRBJ2-7; a weak D match, TRBD1 (5 bases). The V gene's germline CDR1 is LGHNA and CDR2 YSLEER. V was pared by 1 base and J by 1 base, with 14 bases between. This CDR3 has 16 residues. The CDR3 DNA follows: TGCGCCAGCAGCCAAGCCCACGGAAGGGGATCCTACGAGCAGTACTTC. This gives the protein CASSQAHGRGSYEQYF.

The V gene is TRBV28, the J gene TRBJ1-3; 8 positions match TRBD1. The junction had 12 bases not matched to a gene; V was cut back by 7 bases and J by 7 bases. CDR3 length: 15 residues. The germline CDR1 and CDR2 sequences are MDHEN and SYDVKM. The CDR3 reads CASNPGGAGFNTIYF. Written as DNA, the CDR3 is TGTGCCAGCAACCCAGGGGGCGCGGGGTTCAACACCATATATTTT.

The J gene is TRBJ2-7, the V gene TRBV9; D gene unclear. This CDR3 has 14 amino acids. Germline values: CDR1 SGDLS, CDR2 YYNGEE. V was clipped by 0 bases and J by 0 bases, with 7 bases between them. The CDR3 nucleotides read TGTGCCAGCAGCGTAGTCCCCAGCTCCTACGAGCAGTACTTC. Amino acids: CASSVVPSSYEQYF.

The V call is TRBV28, the J call TRBJ2-7; no definite D call. Trimming shortened V by 1 base and J by 9 bases, and 13 bases separated the two germline ends. Germline V CDR1 and CDR2: MDHEN, SYDVKM. CDR3 size: 13 residues. This chain's CDR3 is CASSLYQDRGQYF. The CDR3 DNA reads as TGTGCCAGCAGTTTATATCAGGATCGAGGGCAGTACTTC. The complete variable domain, with remaining parts taken from reference TRBV28 and TRBJ2-7, reads DVKVTQSSRYLVKRTGEKVFLECVQDMDHENMFWYRQDPGLGLRLIYFSYDVKMKEKGDIPEGYSVSREKKERFSLILESASTNQTSMYLCASSLYQDRGQYFGPGTRLTVT.

The chain carries TRBV23-1 and TRBJ1-5; tentative D call: TRBD1 (6 bases). TRBV23-1 is placed among ORFs of uncertain function. The V end was cut by 7 bases, the J end by 3 bases, with 13 bases between. The CDR3 totals 14 residues. The chain's CDR3 is CASTRGQPNQPQHF. The DNA for the CDR3 is TGCGCCAGCACCAGAGGACAGCCCAATCAGCCCCAGCATTTT.

This clone occurred once. The chain carries TRBV7-8 and TRBJ2-7, with D possibly TRBD2 on 6 matching bases. From germline, CDR1 is SGHVS and CDR2 FQNEAQ. The CDR3 contains 15 residues. Between the trimmed V and J ends, which lost 2 bases and 4 bases, there was a span of 15 bases. The CDR3 DNA reads TGTGCCAGCAGCTTATTTCGTCTAGCGACATACGAGCAGTACTTC. Protein: CASSLFRLATYEQYF.